The clone carrying this T cell receptor beta chain has a handful of counts. Antigen: not known. This sample is drawn from a study of T-cell memory formation after mild COVID-19. Study results and caveats: Largely, contracting CD4+ clones fell within CM and EM, and contracting CD8+ clones within EMRA.

The V end lost 4 bases, the J end lost 8 bases, and 19 bases lay between the germline ends. The CDR3 spans 15 residues. Germline loops: CDR1 SGDLS, CDR2 YYNGEE. Constant-segment primers and 5'RACE yielded cDNA libraries for TCR alpha and TCR beta, each carrying sample barcodes and UMIs. One entry per CDR3 protein, called by TCRdb with MiXCR from the 5' RACE reads. The data show about 420,000 distinct CDR3 sequences, around 22% seen once. V usage is TRBV9 and J usage is TRBJ2-1, with D tentatively TRBD1 (7 bases). The sequence was obtained from an adult woman who had mild COVID-19 (a few samples of this study predate the infection). Cell type and time point are not known. The source material was PBMCs or a T cell subset sorted from them (not recorded which). As DNA, the CDR3 is TGTGCCAGCAGCAAGCAGGCCAGGGGGGATGATGAGCAGTTCTTC. Its translation: CASSKQARGDDEQFF.